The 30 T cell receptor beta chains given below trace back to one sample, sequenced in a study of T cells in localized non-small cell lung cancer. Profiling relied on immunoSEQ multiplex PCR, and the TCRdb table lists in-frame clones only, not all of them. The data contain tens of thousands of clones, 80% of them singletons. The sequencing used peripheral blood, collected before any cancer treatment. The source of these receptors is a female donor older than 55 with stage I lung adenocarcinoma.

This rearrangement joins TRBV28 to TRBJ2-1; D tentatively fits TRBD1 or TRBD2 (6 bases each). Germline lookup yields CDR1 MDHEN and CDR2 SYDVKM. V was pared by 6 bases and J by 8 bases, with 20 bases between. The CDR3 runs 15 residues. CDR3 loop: CASSLAGEALYEQFF. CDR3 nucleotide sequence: TGTGCCAGCAGCCTGGCAGGGGAGGCTCTCTATGAGCAGTTCTTC.

The CDR3 protein is CASTPIVGGGKNGYTF. CDR3 DNA: TGTGCCAGCACTCCTATTGTTGGGGGCGGTAAGAATGGCTACACCTTC. V gene TRBV28 combines with J gene TRBJ1-2; maybe TRBD1 (6 bases). CDR1 and CDR2 (germline): MDHEN, SYDVKM. The CDR3 covers 16 residues. Trimming took 7 bases from V and 6 from J, leaving 24 bases between them.

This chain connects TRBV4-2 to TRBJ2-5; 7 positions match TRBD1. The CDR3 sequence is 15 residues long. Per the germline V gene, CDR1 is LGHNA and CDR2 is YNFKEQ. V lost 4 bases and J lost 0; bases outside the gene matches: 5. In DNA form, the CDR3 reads TGTGCCAGCAGCCCCCGGGACAGCTACCAAGAGACCCAGTACTTC. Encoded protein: CASSPRDSYQETQYF.

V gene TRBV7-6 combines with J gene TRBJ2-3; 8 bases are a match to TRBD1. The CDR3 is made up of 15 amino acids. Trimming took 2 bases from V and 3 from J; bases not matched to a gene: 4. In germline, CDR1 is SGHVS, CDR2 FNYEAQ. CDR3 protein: CASSLSQGATDTQYF. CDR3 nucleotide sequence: TGTGCCAGCAGCTTATCGCAGGGGGCTACAGATACGCAGTATTTT.

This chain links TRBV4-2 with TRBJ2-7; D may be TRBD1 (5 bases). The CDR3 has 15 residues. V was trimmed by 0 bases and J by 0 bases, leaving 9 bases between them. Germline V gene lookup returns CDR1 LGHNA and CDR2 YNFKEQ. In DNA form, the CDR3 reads TGTGCCAGCAGCCAAGATCAGGACATCTCCTACGAGCAGTACTTC. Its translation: CASSQDQDISYEQYF.

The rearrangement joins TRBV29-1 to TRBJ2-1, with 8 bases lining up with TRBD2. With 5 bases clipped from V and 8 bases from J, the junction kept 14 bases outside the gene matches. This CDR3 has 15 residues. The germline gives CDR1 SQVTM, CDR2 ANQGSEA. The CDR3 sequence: CSVRPPGGAEDEQFF. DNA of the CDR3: TGCAGCGTTCGCCCGCCCGGGGGGGCGGAGGATGAGCAGTTCTTC.

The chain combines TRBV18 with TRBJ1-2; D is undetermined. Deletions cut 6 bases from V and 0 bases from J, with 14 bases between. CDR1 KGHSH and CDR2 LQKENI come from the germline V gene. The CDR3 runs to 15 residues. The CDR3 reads CASSPSGSPNYGYTF. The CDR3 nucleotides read TGTGCCAGCTCTCCCTCGGGTAGTCCTAACTATGGCTACACCTTC.

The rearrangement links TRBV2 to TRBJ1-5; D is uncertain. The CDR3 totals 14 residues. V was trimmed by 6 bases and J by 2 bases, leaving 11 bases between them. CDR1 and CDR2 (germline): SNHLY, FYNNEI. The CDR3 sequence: CASRGFNGNQPQHF. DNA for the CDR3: TGTGCCAGCAGGGGTTTCAACGGCAATCAGCCCCAGCATTTT.

In DNA form, the CDR3 reads TGTGCCAGCAGCCCCACTAGCGGGGGGGAGGCCGGGGAGCTGTTTTTT. This codes for CASSPTSGGEAGELFF. V and J are TRBV7-6 and TRBJ2-2; 13 bases align to TRBD2. The V gene end was trimmed by 5 bases and the J gene end by 6 bases; junction bases not matched to a gene: 6. The germline V gene has CDR1 SGHVS and CDR2 FNYEAQ. The CDR3 has 16 residues.

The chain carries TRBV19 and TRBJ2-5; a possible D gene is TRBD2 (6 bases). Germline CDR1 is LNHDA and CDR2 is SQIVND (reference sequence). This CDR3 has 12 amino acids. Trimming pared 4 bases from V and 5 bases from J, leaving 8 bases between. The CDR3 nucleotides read TGTGCCAGTAGTACAGGGAGGGAGACCCAGTACTTC. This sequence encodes CASSTGRETQYF. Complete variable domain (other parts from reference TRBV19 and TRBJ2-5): DGGITQSPKYLFRKEGQNVTLSCEQNLNHDAMYWYRQDPGQGLRLIYYSQIVNDFQKGDIAEGYSVSREKKESFPLTVTSAQKNPTAFYLCASSTGRETQYFGPGTRLLVL.

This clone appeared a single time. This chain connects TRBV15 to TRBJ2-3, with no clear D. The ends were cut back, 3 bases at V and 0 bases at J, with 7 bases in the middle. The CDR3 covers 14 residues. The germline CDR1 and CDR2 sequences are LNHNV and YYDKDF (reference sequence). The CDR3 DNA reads TGTGCCACCAGCAGCGGTCCTAGCACAGATACGCAGTATTTT. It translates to CATSSGPSTDTQYF.

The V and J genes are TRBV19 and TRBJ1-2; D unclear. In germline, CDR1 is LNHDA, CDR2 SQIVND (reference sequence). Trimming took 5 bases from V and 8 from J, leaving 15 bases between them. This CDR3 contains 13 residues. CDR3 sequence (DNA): TGTGCCAGTAGTGTCAATAGAGGTGGAGGCTACACCTTC. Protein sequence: CASSVNRGGGYTF.

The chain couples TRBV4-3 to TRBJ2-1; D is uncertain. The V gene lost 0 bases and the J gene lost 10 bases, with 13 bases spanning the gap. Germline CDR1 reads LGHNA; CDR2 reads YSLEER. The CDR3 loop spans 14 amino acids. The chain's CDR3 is CASSQDVGSWEQFF. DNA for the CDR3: TGCGCCAGCAGCCAAGATGTAGGGTCGTGGGAGCAGTTCTTC.

The CDR3: CASSQGTGRGNEQFF. Written as DNA, the CDR3 is TGCGCCAGCAGCCAAGGGACAGGGAGAGGGAATGAGCAGTTCTTC. The V gene is TRBV4-3, the J gene TRBJ2-1; TRBD1 agrees at 8 bases. CDR1 is LGHNA and CDR2 is YSLEER in the germline V gene. V lost 1 base to trimming and J lost 7 bases; unmatched junction nucleotides: 6. CDR3 length: 15 amino acids.

DNA for the CDR3: TGTGCCAGCAGCGTAAATCGGCACTCAGCTGCCGGGGTGGAGCAGTTCTTC. Translating it yields CASSVNRHSAAGVEQFF. The chain is built from TRBV9 and TRBJ2-1, with D perhaps TRBD2 (5 bases). This CDR3 region has 17 residues. From germline, CDR1 is SGDLS and CDR2 YYNGEE. Deletions cut 1 base from V and 10 bases from J, with 24 bases between.

The CDR3 loop is CASSIVGGYTEAFF. CDR3 DNA: TGTGCCAGTAGTATTGTAGGGGGGTACACTGAAGCTTTCTTT. V is TRBV19 and J is TRBJ1-1, with D possibly being TRBD1 (6 bases). Trimming shortened V by 3 bases and J by 3 bases, and 11 bases separated the two germline ends. CDR1 is LNHDA and CDR2 is SQIVND in the germline V gene (reference sequence). The CDR3 totals 14 residues.

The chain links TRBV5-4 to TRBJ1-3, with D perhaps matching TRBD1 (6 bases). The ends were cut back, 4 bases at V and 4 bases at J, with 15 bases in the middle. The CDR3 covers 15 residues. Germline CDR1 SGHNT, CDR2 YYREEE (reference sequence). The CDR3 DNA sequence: TGTGCCAGCAGCGCGGGGGGGCCCGTGGGAAACACCATATATTTT. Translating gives CASSAGGPVGNTIYF.

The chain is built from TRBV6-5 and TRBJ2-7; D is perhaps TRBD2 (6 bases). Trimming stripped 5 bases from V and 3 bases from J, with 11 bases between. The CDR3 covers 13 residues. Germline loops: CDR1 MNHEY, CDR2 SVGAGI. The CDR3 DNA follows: TGTGCCAGCAGTAGGGGACTGATCTACGAGCAGTACTTC. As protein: CASSRGLIYEQYF.

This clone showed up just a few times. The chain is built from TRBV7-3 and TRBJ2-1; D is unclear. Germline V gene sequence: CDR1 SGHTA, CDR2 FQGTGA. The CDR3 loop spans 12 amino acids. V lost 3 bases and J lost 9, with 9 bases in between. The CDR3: CASSFMGTEQFF. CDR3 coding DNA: TGTGCCAGCAGCTTTATGGGAACTGAGCAGTTCTTC.

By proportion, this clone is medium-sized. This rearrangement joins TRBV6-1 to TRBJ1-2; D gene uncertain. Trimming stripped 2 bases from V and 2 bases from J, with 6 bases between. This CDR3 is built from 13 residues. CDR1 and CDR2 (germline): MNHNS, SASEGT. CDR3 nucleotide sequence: TGTGCCAGCAGTGAAAGACGGAACTATGGCTACACCTTC. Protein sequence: CASSERRNYGYTF.

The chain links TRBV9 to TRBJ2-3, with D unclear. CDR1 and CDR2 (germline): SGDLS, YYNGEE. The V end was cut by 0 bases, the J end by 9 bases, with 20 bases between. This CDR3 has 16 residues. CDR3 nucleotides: TGTGCCAGCAGCGTAGGCCGCGGTCCTACCCTCTTGACGCAGTATTTT. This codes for CASSVGRGPTLLTQYF.

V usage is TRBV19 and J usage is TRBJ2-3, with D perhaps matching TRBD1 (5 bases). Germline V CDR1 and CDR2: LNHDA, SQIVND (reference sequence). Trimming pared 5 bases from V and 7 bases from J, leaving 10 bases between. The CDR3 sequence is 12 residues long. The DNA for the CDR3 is TGTGCCAGTAGTCCCAGGGCTAATACGCAGTATTTT. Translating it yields CASSPRANTQYF.

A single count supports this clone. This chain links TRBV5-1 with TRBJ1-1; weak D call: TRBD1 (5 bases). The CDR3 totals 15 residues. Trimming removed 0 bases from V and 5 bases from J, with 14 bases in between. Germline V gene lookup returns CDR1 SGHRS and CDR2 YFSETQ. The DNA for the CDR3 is TGCGCCAGCAGCTTGGGGGCACGGGGGACGACTGAAGCTTTCTTT. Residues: CASSLGARGTTEAFF.

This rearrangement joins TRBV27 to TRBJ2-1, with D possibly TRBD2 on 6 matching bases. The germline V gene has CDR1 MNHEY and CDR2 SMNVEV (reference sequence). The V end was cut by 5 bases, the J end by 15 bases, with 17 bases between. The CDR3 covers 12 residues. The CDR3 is CASSPSGALTFF. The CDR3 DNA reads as TGTGCCAGCAGTCCTTCGGGAGCCCTAACGTTCTTC.

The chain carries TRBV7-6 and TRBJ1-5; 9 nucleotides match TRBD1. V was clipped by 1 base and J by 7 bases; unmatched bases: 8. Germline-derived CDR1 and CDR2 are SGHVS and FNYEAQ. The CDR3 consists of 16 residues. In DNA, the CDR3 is TGTGCCAGCAGCTTAGGGGACAGGGCTCAAGAACAGCCCCAGCATTTT. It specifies CASSLGDRAQEQPQHF.

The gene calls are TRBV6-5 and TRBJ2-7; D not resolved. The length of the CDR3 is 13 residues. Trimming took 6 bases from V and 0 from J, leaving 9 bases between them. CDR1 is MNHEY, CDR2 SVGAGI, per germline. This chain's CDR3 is CASRRGNSYEQYF. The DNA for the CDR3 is TGTGCCAGCAGACGCGGCAACTCCTACGAGCAGTACTTC.

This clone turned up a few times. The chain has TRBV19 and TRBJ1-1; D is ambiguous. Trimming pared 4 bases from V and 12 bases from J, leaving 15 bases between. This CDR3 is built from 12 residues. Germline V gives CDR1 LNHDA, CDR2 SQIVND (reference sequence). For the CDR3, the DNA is TGTGCCAGTAGTACACGACTTAGAGTGACTTTCTTT. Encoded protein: CASSTRLRVTFF.

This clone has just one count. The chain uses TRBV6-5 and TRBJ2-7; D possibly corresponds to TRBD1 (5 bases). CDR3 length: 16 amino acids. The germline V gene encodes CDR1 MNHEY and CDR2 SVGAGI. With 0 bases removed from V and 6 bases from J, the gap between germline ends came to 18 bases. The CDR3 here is CASSYSRVKILLEQYF. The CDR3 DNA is TGTGCCAGCAGTTACTCCAGGGTAAAAATCCTCCTCGAGCAGTACTTC.

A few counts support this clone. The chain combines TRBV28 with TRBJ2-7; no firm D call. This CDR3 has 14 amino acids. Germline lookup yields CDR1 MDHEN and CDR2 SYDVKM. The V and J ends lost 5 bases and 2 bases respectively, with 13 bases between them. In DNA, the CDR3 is TGTGCCAGCAGTAAGAGTGTTCAACCCTACGAGCAGTACTTC. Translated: CASSKSVQPYEQYF. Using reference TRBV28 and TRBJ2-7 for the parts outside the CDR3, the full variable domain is DVKVTQSSRYLVKRTGEKVFLECVQDMDHENMFWYRQDPGLGLRLIYFSYDVKMKEKGDIPEGYSVSREKKERFSLILESASTNQTSMYLCASSKSVQPYEQYFGPGTRLTVT.

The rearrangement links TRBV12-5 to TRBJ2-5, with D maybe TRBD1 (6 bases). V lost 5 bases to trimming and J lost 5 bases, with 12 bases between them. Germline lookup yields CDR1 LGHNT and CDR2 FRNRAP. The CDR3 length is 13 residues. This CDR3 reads CASGGQRPETQYF. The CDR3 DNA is TGTGCTAGTGGTGGACAGAGGCCCGAGACCCAGTACTTC.